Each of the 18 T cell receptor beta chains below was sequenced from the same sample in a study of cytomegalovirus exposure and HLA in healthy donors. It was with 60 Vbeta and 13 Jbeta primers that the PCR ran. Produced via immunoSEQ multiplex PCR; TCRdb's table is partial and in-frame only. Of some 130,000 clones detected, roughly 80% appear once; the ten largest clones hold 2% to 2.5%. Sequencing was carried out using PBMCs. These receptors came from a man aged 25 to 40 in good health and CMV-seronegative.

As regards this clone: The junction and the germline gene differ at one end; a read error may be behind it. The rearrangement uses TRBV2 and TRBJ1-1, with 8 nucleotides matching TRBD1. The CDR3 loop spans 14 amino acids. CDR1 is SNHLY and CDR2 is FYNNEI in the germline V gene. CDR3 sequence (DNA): TGTCCCAGCATGGGGGCAGGGGGCCGCACTGAAGCTTTCTTT. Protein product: CPSMGAGGRTEAFF.

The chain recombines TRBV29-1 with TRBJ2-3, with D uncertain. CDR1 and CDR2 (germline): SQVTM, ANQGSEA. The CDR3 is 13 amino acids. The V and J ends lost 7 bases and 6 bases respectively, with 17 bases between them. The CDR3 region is CSAATQNGDTQYF. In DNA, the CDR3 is TGCAGCGCAGCGACCCAAAACGGGGATACGCAGTATTTT.

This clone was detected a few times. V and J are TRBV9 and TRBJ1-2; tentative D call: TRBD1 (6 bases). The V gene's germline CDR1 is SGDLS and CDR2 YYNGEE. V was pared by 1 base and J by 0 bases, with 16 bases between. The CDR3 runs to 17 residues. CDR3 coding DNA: TGTGCCAGCAGCGTATCAAACAGGGAAGGGCCTAACTATGGCTACACCTTC. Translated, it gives CASSVSNREGPNYGYTF. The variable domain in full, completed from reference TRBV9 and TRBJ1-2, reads DSGVTQTPKHLITATGQRVTLRCSPRSGDLSVYWYQQSLDQGLQFLIQYYNGEERAKGNILERFSAQQFPDLHSELNLSSLELGDSALYFCASSVSNREGPNYGYTFGSGTRLTVV.

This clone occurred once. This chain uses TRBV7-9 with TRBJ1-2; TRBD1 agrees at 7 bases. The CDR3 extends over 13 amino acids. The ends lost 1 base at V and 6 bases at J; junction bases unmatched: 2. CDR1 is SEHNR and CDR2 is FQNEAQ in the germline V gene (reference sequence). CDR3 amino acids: CASSLEGANGYTF. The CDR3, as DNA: TGTGCCAGCAGCTTAGAGGGGGCGAATGGCTACACCTTC. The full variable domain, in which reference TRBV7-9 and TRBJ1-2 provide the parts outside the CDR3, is DTGVSQNPRHKITKRGQNVTFRCDPISEHNRLYWYRQTLGQGPEFLTYFQNEAQLEKSRLLSDRFSAERPKGSFSTLEIQRTEQGDSAMYLCASSLEGANGYTFGSGTRLTVV.

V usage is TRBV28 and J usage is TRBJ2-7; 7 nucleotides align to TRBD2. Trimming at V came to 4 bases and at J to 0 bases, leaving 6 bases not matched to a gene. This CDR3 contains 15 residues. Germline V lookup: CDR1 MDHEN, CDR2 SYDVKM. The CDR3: CASSSPSGNSYEQYF. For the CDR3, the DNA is TGTGCCAGCAGTTCCCCCAGCGGGAACTCCTACGAGCAGTACTTC.

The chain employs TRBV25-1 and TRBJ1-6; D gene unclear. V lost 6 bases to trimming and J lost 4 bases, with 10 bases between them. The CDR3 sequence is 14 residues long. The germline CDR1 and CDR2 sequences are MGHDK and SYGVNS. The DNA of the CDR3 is TGTGCCAGCAGAACCTCCAGTTATAATTCACCCCTCCACTTT. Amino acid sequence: CASRTSSYNSPLHF.

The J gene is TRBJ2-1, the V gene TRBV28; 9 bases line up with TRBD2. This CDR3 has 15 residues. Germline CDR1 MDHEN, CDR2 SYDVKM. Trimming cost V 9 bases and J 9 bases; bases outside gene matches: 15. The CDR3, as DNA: TGTGCCAGTAATTACGGGACTAGCCGCCGTGGTGAGCAGTTCTTC. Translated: CASNYGTSRRGEQFF. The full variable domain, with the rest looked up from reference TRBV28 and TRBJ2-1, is DVKVTQSSRYLVKRTGEKVFLECVQDMDHENMFWYRQDPGLGLRLIYFSYDVKMKEKGDIPEGYSVSREKKERFSLILESASTNQTSMYLCASNYGTSRRGEQFFGPGTRLTVL.

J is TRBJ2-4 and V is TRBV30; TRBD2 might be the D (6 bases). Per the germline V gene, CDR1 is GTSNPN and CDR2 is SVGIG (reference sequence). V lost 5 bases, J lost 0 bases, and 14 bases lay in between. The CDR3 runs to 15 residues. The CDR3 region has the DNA TGTGCCTGGGGGGGACTGCTAATAGCCAAAAACATTCAGTACTTC. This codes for CAWGGLLIAKNIQYF.

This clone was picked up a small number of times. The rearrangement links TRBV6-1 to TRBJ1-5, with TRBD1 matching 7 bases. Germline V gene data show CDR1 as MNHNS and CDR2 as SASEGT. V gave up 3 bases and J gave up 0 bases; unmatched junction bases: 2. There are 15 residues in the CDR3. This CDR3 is CASSDQGVSNQPQHF. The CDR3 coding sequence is TGTGCCAGCAGTGATCAGGGGGTTAGCAATCAGCCCCAGCATTTT.

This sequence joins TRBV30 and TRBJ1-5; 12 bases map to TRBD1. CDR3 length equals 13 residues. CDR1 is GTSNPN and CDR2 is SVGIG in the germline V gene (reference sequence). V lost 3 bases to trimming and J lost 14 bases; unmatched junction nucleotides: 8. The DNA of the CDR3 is TGTGCCTGGAGCCTTGGGACAGGGGGCGGTAAGCATTTT. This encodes CAWSLGTGGGKHF.

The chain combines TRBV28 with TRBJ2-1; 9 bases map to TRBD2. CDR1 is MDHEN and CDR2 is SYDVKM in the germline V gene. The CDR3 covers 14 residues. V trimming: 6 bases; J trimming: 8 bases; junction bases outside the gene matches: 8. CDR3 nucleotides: TGTGCCAGCAGGTCACCCGGCGGGAGGGATGAGCAGTTCTTC. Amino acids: CASRSPGGRDEQFF.

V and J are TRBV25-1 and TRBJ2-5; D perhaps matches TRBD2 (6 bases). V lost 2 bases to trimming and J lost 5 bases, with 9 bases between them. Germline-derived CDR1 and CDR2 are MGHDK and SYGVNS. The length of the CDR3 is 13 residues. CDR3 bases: TGTGCCAGCAGTGAAGAAGGGAGGGAGACCCAGTACTTC. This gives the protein CASSEEGRETQYF.

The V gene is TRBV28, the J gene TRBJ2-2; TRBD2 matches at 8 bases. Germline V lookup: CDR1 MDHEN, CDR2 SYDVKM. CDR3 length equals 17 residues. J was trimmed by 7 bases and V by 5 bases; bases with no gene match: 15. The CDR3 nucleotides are TGTGCCAGCAGTCTTGATCCGGTAGCGGGAAAACACGGGGAGCTGTTTTTT. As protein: CASSLDPVAGKHGELFF. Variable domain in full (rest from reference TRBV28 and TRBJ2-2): DVKVTQSSRYLVKRTGEKVFLECVQDMDHENMFWYRQDPGLGLRLIYFSYDVKMKEKGDIPEGYSVSREKKERFSLILESASTNQTSMYLCASSLDPVAGKHGELFFGEGSRLTVL.

DNA of the CDR3: TGTGCCAGCAGCGCTCAGACTAGCGGGTGGGGTGAGCAGTTCTTC. The encoded protein is CASSAQTSGWGEQFF. The chain has TRBV9 and TRBJ2-1; 10 bases are shared with TRBD2. The CDR3 is 15 amino acids. Per the germline V gene, CDR1 is SGDLS and CDR2 is YYNGEE. Trimming cost V 3 bases and J 9 bases; bases outside gene matches: 9.

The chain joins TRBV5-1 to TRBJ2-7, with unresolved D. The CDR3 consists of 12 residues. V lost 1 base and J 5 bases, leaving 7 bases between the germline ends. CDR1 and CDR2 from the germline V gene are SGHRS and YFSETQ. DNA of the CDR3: TGCGCCAGCAGCTTGTCTAGTAACGAGCAGTACTTC. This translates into CASSLSSNEQYF.

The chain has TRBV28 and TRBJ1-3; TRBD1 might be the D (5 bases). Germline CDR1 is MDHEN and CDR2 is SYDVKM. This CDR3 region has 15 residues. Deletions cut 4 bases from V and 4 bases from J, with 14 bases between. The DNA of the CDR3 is TGTGCCAGCAGTTCCGTCCATGGGGGGGGAAACACCATATATTTT. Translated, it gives CASSSVHGGGNTIYF.

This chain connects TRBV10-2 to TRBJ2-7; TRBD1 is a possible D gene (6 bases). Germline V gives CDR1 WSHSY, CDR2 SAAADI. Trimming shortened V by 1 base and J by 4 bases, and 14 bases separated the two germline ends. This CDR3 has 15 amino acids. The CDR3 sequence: CASSEFLGTNYEQYF. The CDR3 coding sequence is TGCGCCAGCAGTGAGTTTCTGGGGACAAATTACGAGCAGTACTTC.

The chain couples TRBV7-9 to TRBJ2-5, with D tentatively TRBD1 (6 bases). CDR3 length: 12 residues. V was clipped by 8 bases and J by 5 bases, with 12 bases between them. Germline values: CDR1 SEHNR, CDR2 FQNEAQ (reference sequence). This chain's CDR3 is CASVGAGETQYF. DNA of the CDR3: TGTGCCAGCGTGGGGGCGGGTGAGACCCAGTACTTC.